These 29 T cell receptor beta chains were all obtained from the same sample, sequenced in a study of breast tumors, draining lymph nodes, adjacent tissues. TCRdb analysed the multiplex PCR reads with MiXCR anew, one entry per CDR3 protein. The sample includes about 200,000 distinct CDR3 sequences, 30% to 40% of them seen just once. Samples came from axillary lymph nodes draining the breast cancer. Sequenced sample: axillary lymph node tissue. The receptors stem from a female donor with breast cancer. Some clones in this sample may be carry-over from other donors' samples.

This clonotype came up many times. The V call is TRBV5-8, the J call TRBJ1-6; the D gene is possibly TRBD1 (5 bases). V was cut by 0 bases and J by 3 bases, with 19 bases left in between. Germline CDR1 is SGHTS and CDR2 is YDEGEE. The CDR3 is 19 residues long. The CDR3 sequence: CASSLAKGSQGLYNSPLHF. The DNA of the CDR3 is TGTGCCAGCAGCTTGGCCAAGGGGTCCCAGGGCCTCTATAATTCACCCCTCCACTTT.

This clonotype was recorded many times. This CDR3 reads CASSIKGVSSYEQYF. The CDR3 region has the DNA TGTGCCAGTAGTATAAAGGGGGTGAGCTCCTACGAGCAGTACTTC. The V and J genes are TRBV19 and TRBJ2-7; weak D call: TRBD1 (6 bases). Trimming shortened V by 2 bases and J by 0 bases, and 11 bases separated the two germline ends. The CDR3 extends over 15 amino acids. Germline CDR1 is LNHDA and CDR2 is SQIVND (reference sequence).

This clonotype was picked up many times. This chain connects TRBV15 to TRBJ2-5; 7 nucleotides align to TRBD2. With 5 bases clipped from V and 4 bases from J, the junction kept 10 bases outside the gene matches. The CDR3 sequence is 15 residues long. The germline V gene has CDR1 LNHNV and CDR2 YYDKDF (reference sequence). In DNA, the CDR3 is TGTGCCACCAGCTCCTCCGGGGGGAGAGGAGAGACCCAGTACTTC. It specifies CATSSSGGRGETQYF.

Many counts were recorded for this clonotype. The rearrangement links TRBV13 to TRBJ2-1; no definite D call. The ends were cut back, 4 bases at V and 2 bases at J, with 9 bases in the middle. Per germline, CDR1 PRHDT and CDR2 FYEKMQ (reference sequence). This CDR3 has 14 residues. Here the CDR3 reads CASSSSTPYNEQFF. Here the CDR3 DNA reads TGTGCCAGCAGCTCTAGTACCCCCTACAATGAGCAGTTCTTC.

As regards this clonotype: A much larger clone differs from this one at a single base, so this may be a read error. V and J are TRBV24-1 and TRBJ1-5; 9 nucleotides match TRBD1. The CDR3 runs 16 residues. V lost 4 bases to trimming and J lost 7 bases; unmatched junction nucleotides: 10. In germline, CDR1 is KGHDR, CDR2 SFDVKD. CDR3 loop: CATSEAPGQGGQPQHF. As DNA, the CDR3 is TGTGCCACCAGTGAAGCCCCGGGACAGGGTGGCCAGCCCCAGCATTTT.

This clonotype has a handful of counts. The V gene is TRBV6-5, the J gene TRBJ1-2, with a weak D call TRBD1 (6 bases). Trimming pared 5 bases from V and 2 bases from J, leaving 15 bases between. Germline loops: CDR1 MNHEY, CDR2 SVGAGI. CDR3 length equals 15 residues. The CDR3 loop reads CASSHTGRSNYGYTF. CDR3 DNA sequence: TGTGCCAGCAGTCACACAGGGCGATCGAACTATGGCTACACCTTC.

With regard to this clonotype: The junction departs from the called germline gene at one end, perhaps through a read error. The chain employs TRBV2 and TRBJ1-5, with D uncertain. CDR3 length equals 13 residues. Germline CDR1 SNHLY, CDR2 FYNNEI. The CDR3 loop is CASSEGGNQPPHF. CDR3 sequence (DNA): TGTGCCAGCAGTGAAGGTGGCAATCAGCCCCCGCATTTT.

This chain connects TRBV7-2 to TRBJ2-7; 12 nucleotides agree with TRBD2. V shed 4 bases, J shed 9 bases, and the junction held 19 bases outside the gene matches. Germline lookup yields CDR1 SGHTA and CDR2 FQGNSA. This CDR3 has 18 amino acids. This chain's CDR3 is CASSSGLAGTPTGPMQYF. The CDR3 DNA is TGTGCCAGCAGCTCCGGACTAGCGGGGACCCCGACAGGGCCGATGCAGTACTTC.

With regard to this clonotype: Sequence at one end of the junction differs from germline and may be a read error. CDR3 DNA: TGTGCCAGCAGCTTAGCCCAGGCTAGCGGGAGGGCCGCCTTC. It translates to CASSLAQASGRAAF. This chain connects TRBV7-9 to TRBJ2-1, with 12 bases aligning to TRBD2. Looked up from germline, CDR1 is SEHNR and CDR2 is FQNEAQ (reference sequence). The CDR3 is 14 residues long.

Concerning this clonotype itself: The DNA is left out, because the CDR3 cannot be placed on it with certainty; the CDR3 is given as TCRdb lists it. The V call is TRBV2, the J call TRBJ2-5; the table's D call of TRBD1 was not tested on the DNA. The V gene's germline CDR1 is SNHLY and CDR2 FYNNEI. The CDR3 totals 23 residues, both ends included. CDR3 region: CASSEGKTGANVLTFGAGETQYF.

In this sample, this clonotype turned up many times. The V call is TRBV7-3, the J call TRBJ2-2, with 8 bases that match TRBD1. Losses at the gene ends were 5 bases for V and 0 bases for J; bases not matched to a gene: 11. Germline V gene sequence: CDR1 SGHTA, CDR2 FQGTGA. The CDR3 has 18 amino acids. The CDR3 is CASSPLRTGKPNTGELFF. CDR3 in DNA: TGTGCCAGCAGCCCACTAAGGACAGGGAAACCGAACACCGGGGAGCTGTTTTTT.

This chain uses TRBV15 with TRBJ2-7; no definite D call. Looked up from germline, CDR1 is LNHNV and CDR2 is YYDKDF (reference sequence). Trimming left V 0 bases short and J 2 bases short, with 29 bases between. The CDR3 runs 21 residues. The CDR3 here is CATSRDSVARRPPDLTYEQYF. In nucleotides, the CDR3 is TGTGCCACCAGCAGAGATTCAGTCGCCAGGCGGCCCCCCGACCTTACCTACGAGCAGTACTTC.

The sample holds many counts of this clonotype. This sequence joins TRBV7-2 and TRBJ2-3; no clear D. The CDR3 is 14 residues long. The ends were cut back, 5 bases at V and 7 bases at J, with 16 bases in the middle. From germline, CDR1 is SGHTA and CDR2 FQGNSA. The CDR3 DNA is TGTGCCAGCAGCCCAAGAATTGGCGTGAATACGCAGTATTTT. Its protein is CASSPRIGVNTQYF.

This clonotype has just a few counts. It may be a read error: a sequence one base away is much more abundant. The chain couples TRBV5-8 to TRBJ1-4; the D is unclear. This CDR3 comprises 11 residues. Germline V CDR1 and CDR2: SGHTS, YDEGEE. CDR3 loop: CASRSNETLFF. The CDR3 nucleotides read TGTGCCAGCAGAAGTAATGAAACACTGTTTTTT.

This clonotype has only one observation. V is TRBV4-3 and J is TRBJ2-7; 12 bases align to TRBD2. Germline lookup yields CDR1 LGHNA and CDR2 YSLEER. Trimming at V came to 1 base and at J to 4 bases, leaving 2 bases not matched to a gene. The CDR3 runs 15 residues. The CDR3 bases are TGCGCCAGCAGCCAAGGGACTAGCGGGAATTACGAGCAGTACTTC. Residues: CASSQGTSGNYEQYF.

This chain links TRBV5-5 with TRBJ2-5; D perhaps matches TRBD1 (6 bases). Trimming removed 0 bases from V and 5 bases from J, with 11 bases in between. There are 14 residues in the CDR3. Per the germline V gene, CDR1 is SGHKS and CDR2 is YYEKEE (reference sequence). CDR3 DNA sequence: TGTGCCAGCAGCTTGGAGAGGGGGTGGGAGACCCAGTACTTC. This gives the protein CASSLERGWETQYF.

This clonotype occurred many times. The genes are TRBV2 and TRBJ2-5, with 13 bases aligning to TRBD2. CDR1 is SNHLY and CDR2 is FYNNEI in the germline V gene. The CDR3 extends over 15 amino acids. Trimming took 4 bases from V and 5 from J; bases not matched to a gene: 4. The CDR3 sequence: CASSGTSGRGETQYF. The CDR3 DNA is TGTGCCAGCAGTGGGACTAGCGGGAGAGGGGAGACCCAGTACTTC.

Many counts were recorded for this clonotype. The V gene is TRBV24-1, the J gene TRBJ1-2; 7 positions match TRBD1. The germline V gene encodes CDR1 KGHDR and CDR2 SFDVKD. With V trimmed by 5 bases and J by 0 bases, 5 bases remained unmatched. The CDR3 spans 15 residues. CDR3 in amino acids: CATSVGTATNYGYTF. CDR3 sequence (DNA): TGTGCCACCAGTGTGGGGACAGCGACTAACTATGGCTACACCTTC.

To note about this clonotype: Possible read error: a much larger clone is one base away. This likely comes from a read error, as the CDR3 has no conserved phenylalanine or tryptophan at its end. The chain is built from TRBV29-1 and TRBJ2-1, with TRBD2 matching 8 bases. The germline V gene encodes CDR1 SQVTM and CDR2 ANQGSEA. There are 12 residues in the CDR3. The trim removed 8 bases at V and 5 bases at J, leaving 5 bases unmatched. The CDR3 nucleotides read TGCAGCCCGGGAGGGCCTAACAATGAGCAGTTCCTC. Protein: CSPGGPNNEQFL.

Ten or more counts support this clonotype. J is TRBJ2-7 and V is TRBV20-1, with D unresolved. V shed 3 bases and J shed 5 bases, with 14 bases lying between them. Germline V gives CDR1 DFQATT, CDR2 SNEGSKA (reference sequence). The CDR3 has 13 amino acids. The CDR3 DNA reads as TGCAGTGCTAGTTTTAGGATTACCAACGAGCAGTACTTC. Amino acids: CSASFRITNEQYF.

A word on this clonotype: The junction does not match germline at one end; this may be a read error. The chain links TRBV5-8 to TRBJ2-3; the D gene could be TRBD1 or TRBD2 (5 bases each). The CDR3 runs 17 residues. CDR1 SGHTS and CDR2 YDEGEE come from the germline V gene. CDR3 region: CAGSHMGPAASTDTQYF. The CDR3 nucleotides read TGTGCCGGCAGCCATATGGGACCAGCGGCAAGCACAGATACGCAGTATTTT.

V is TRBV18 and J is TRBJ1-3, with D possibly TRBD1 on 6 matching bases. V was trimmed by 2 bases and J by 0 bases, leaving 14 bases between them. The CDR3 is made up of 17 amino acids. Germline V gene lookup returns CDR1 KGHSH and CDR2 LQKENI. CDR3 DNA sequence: TGTGCCAGCTCACCATACGCCCGACAGGACTCTGGAAACACCATATATTTT. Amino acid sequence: CASSPYARQDSGNTIYF.

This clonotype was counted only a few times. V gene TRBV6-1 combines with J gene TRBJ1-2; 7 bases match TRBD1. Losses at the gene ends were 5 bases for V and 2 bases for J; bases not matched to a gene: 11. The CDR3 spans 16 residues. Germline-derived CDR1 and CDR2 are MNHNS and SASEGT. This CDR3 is CASSTSLGQANYGYTF. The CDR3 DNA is TGTGCCAGCAGTACTTCCTTAGGACAGGCCAACTATGGCTACACCTTC.

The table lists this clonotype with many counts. The CDR3 DNA is TGTGCCAGCAGCAGGGGACAGGGAGGGCAGCCCCAGCATTTT. This gives the protein CASSRGQGGQPQHF. The V gene is TRBV9, the J gene TRBJ1-5, with TRBD1 identical over 9 bases. V was pared by 4 bases and J by 7 bases, with 6 bases of the junction left unmatched. The CDR3 has 14 residues. The germline V gene encodes CDR1 SGDLS and CDR2 YYNGEE.

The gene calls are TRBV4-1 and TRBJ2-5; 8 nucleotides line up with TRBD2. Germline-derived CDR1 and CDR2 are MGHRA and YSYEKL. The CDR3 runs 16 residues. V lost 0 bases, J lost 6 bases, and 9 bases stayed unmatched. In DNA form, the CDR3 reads TGCGCCAGCAGCCAAGATTTCGGGGGGGCCTCCAAGACCCAGTACTTC. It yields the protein CASSQDFGGASKTQYF.

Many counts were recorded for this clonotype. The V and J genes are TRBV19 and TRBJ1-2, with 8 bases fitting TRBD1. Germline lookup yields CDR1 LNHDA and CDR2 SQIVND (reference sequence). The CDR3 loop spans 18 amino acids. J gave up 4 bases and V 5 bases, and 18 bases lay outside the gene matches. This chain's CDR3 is CASSPPGTGDGRTYGYTF. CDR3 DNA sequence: TGTGCCAGTAGTCCCCCAGGGACAGGCGATGGGCGGACCTATGGCTACACCTTC.

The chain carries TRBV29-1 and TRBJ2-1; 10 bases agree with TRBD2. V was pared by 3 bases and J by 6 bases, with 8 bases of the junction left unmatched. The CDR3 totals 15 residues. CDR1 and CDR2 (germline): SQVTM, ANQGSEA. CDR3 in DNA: TGCAGCGTTGAGGAGTATCTAGCGGGGGTCAATGAGCAGTTCTTC. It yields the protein CSVEEYLAGVNEQFF.

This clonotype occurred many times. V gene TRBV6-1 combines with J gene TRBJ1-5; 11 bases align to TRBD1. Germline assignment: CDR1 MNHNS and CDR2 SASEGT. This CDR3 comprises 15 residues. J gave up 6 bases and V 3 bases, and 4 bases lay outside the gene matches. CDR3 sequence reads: CASSEDRGRRQPQHF. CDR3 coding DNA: TGTGCCAGCAGTGAGGACAGGGGGCGCCGTCAGCCCCAGCATTTT.

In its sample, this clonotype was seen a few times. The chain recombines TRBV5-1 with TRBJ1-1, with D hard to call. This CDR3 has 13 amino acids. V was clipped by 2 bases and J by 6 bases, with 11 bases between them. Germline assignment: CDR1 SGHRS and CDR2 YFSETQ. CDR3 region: CASSFGEVSEAFF. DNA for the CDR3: TGCGCCAGCAGCTTTGGGGAGGTCTCTGAAGCTTTCTTT.